These T cell receptor beta chains were read from a single sample in a study of T cell clones after liver transplantation. The method was immunoSEQ multiplex PCR; TCRdb's version includes in-frame clones alone and lacks a portion of them. In the table there are 65,000 to 90,000 clones, 90% of which are singletons. The starting material was CD4+ T cells from blood, obtained before liver transplant. The receptor source for this set is a human donor who received a liver transplant. Both conserved end residues are part of each CDR3. A D gene is named only where the DNA matches it firmly. Size is stated for part of the rows, as once, few or many counts, or as a class when the clone is expanded.

length: 17
V: TRBV7-2
J: TRBJ2-7
D: .
size: .
CDR3: CASSLLPRVPGQNEQYF
DNA: TGTGCCAGCAGCTTACTCCCTCGTGTTCCAGGACAGAACGAGCAGTACTTC

length: 14
V: TRBV6-4
J: TRBJ1-5
D: .
size: .
CDR3: CASSDRSGNQPQHF
DNA: TGTGCCAGCAGTGACCGTAGTGGCAATCAGCCCCAGCATTTT

length: 13
V: TRBV11-3
J: TRBJ1-1
D: .
size: .
CDR3: CASSPDIITEAFF
DNA: TGTGCCAGCAGCCCCGACATTATCACTGAAGCTTTCTTT

length: 18
V: TRBV7-9
J: TRBJ1-5
D: TRBD1
size: .
CDR3: CASSSGMTGLEINQPQHF
DNA: TGTGCCAGCAGCTCCGGAATGACAGGGTTGGAGATAAATCAGCCCCAGCATTTT

length: 14
V: TRBV30
J: TRBJ1-4
D: TRBD1
size: .
CDR3: CAWSVGRGQEKLFF
DNA: TGTGCCTGGAGTGTCGGAAGGGGACAGGAAAAACTGTTTTTT

length: 14
V: TRBV19
J: TRBJ1-2
D: .
size: few
CDR3: CASSISQWGYGYTF
DNA: TGTGCCAGTAGTATAAGCCAGTGGGGCTATGGCTACACCTTC

length: 18
V: TRBV1
J: TRBJ2-7
D: .
size: .
CDR3: CTSSQAGTGLVGSYEQYF
DNA: TGCACCAGCAGCCAGGCAGGAACGGGACTAGTGGGCTCCTACGAGCAGTACTTC

length: 16
V: TRBV9
J: TRBJ2-2
D: .
size: .
CDR3: CASSASGGKNTGELFF
DNA: TGTGCCAGCAGCGCCTCCGGGGGCAAGAACACCGGGGAGCTGTTTTTT

length: 16
V: TRBV15
J: TRBJ1-1
D: .
size: .
CDR3: CATSREGGIRGTEAFF
DNA: TGTGCCACCAGCAGGGAAGGTGGTATTCGGGGCACTGAAGCTTTCTTT

length: 15
V: TRBV9
J: TRBJ1-6
D: .
size: once
CDR3: CASSPETSRHSPLHF
DNA: TGTGCCAGCAGCCCCGAGACCTCCCGACATTCACCCCTCCACTTT

length: 13
V: TRBV19
J: TRBJ2-3
D: .
size: .
CDR3: CATTHGSGDTQYF
DNA: TGTGCCACCACGCACGGATCCGGAGATACGCAGTATTTT

length: 14
V: TRBV28
J: TRBJ1-1
D: .
size: few
CDR3: CASSSPGSLTEAFF
DNA: TGTGCCAGCAGTAGTCCAGGTTCCTTGACTGAAGCTTTCTTT

length: 13
V: TRBV28
J: TRBJ2-1
D: .
size: .
CDR3: CASMGILYNEQFF
DNA: TGTGCCAGCATGGGGATTCTCTACAATGAGCAGTTCTTC

length: 14
V: TRBV4-3
J: TRBJ2-1
D: TRBD2
size: .
CDR3: CASSRSGDYNEQFF
DNA: TGCGCCAGCAGCCGTAGCGGGGACTACAATGAGCAGTTCTTC

length: 11
V: TRBV7-9
J: TRBJ1-1
D: .
size: .
CDR3: CASSTPTEAFF
DNA: TGTGCCAGCAGCACGCCCACTGAAGCTTTCTTT

length: 14
V: TRBV10-2
J: TRBJ1-4
D: TRBD1
size: .
CDR3: CASSEGTGGEKLFF
DNA: TGCGCCAGCAGTGAGGGGACAGGGGGTGAAAAACTGTTTTTT

length: 13
V: TRBV11-2
J: TRBJ1-1
D: .
size: once
CDR3: CASSPLVESQAFF
DNA: TGTGCCAGCAGCCCCCTGGTAGAGTCTCAAGCTTTCTTT

length: 14
V: TRBV7-8
J: TRBJ1-4
D: .
size: .
CDR3: CASSPQSTNEKLFF
DNA: TGTGCCAGCAGCCCCCAATCAACTAATGAAAAACTGTTTTTT

length: 14
V: TRBV6-5
J: TRBJ2-7
D: TRBD1
size: .
CDR3: CASSITGARDEQYF
DNA: TGTGCCAGCAGTATCACAGGGGCCCGGGACGAGCAGTACTTC

length: 13
V: TRBV29-1
J: TRBJ2-1
D: .
size: .
CDR3: CSTGASIYNEQFF
DNA: TGCAGCACTGGGGCCTCAATCTACAATGAGCAGTTCTTC

length: 14
V: TRBV5-8
J: TRBJ2-3
D: TRBD2
size: few
CDR3: CASSRAGGEDTQYF
DNA: TGTGCCAGCAGCCGAGCGGGAGGTGAAGATACGCAGTATTTT

length: 13
V: TRBV5-1
J: TRBJ1-2
D: .
size: .
CDR3: CASSLAAGDGYTF
DNA: TGCGCCAGCAGCTTGGCCGCGGGGGATGGCTACACCTTC

length: 14
V: TRBV28
J: TRBJ1-2
D: .
size: .
CDR3: CASSLPGLGGGYTF
DNA: TGTGCCAGCAGTTTACCTGGTCTTGGTGGAGGCTACACCTTC

length: 16
V: TRBV5-8
J: TRBJ1-5
D: .
size: .
CDR3: CASSLGVAGSNQPQHF
DNA: TGTGCCAGCAGCTTGGGAGTGGCTGGTAGCAATCAGCCCCAGCATTTT

length: 14
V: TRBV2
J: TRBJ2-3
D: .
size: .
CDR3: CASKPFIEADTQYF
DNA: TGTGCCAGCAAACCATTTATAGAGGCAGATACGCAGTATTTT

length: 14
V: TRBV7-2
J: TRBJ2-7
D: .
size: .
CDR3: CASSLYGSMGEQYF
DNA: TGTGCCAGCAGCTTATACGGGAGTATGGGCGAGCAGTACTTC

length: 15
V: TRBV5-8
J: TRBJ2-1
D: .
size: .
CDR3: CASSFRSVPYNEQFF
DNA: TGTGCCAGCAGCTTCCGCAGCGTGCCCTACAATGAGCAGTTCTTC

length: 15
V: TRBV6-4
J: TRBJ2-7
D: .
size: .
CDR3: CASSGRVGGSYEQYF
DNA: TGTGCCAGCAGTGGGAGGGTTGGGGGCTCCTACGAGCAGTACTTC

length: 13
V: TRBV11-2
J: TRBJ2-1
D: .
size: once
CDR3: CASSLDGANEQFF
DNA: TGTGCCAGCAGCTTAGACGGGGCCAATGAGCAGTTCTTC

length: 13
V: TRBV6-1
J: TRBJ2-1
D: .
size: .
CDR3: CASSEALLNEQFF
DNA: TGTGCCAGCAGTGAAGCGCTTCTTAATGAGCAGTTCTTC

length: 15
V: TRBV5-6
J: TRBJ1-2
D: .
size: .
CDR3: CASSLTRQTNYGYTF
DNA: TGTGCCAGCAGCTTGACCCGACAAACTAACTATGGCTACACCTTC

length: 16
V: TRBV5-4
J: TRBJ2-3
D: TRBD2
size: .
CDR3: CASSTGTSGSTDTQYF
DNA: TGTGCCAGCAGCACCGGGACTAGCGGGAGCACAGATACGCAGTATTTT

length: 13
V: TRBV5-1
J: TRBJ1-6
D: .
size: .
CDR3: CASSLMVASPLHF
DNA: TGCGCCAGCAGCTTGATGGTGGCCTCACCCCTCCACTTT

length: 13
V: TRBV7-2
J: TRBJ2-3
D: TRBD2
size: .
CDR3: CASSLVAGDTQYF
DNA: TGTGCCAGCAGTCTCGTAGCGGGAGATACGCAGTATTTT

length: 16
V: TRBV25-1
J: TRBJ2-3
D: TRBD2
size: .
CDR3: CASSDRLAGITDTQYF
DNA: TGTGCCAGCAGTGATCGACTAGCGGGGATCACAGATACGCAGTATTTT

length: 14
V: TRBV11-2
J: TRBJ1-2
D: .
size: .
CDR3: CASSLLGVASGYTF
DNA: TGTGCCAGCAGCCTCCTTGGGGTAGCCTCGGGCTACACCTTC

length: 16
V: TRBV12-5
J: TRBJ1-3
D: .
size: .
CDR3: CASGLGSGTGGNTIYF
DNA: TGTGCTAGTGGTTTGGGTTCCGGGACTGGTGGAAACACCATATATTTT

length: 13
V: TRBV7-7
J: TRBJ2-7
D: TRBD1
size: .
CDR3: CASSPDRGDEQYF
DNA: TGTGCCAGCAGCCCGGACAGGGGCGACGAGCAGTACTTC

length: 15
V: TRBV21-1
J: TRBJ2-7
D: .
size: .
CDR3: CASSKGFQESGEQYF
DNA: TGTGCCAGCAGCAAAGGGTTCCAGGAATCGGGCGAGCAGTACTTC

length: 14
V: TRBV7-8
J: TRBJ2-7
D: .
size: .
CDR3: CASSLTAASHEQYF
DNA: TGTGCCAGCAGCTTAACGGCAGCCTCCCACGAGCAGTACTTC

length: 14
V: TRBV29-1
J: TRBJ2-5
D: TRBD1
size: .
CDR3: CSVQGTGEGETQYF
DNA: TGCAGCGTGCAAGGGACAGGGGAAGGGGAGACCCAGTACTTC

length: 17
V: TRBV19
J: TRBJ1-5
D: TRBD1
size: .
CDR3: CASSSPSTGGSNQPQHF
DNA: TGTGCCAGTAGCTCACCCTCGACAGGGGGTAGCAATCAGCCCCAGCATTTT

length: 13
V: TRBV6-6
J: TRBJ2-5
D: .
size: .
CDR3: CASSFEQGETQYF
DNA: TGTGCCAGCAGTTTCGAACAGGGAGAGACCCAGTACTTC

length: 13
V: TRBV2
J: TRBJ2-3
D: .
size: .
CDR3: CASKAGTTDTQYF
DNA: TGTGCCAGCAAGGCGGGAACCACAGATACGCAGTATTTT

length: 14
V: TRBV6-5
J: TRBJ1-1
D: .
size: .
CDR3: CASSYGSVNTEAFF
DNA: TGTGCCAGCAGTTACGGGTCGGTGAACACTGAAGCTTTCTTT

length: 13
V: TRBV10-3
J: TRBJ2-3
D: .
size: .
CDR3: CAISKQPGDTQYF
DNA: TGTGCCATCAGTAAACAGCCCGGGGATACGCAGTATTTT

length: 10
V: TRBV6-6
J: TRBJ2-1
D: .
size: .
CDR3: CAGRRNEQFF
DNA: TGTGCCGGCCGCAGGAATGAGCAGTTCTTC

length: 15
V: TRBV7-6
J: TRBJ2-7
D: TRBD2
size: .
CDR3: CASSQGLAGAGEQYF
DNA: TGTGCCAGCAGCCAGGGACTAGCGGGAGCAGGCGAGCAGTACTTC

length: 13
V: TRBV7-2
J: TRBJ2-1
D: TRBD2
size: .
CDR3: CASSLAGGSAQFF
DNA: TGTGCCAGCAGCTTAGCAGGCGGGAGTGCTCAGTTCTTC

length: 18
V: TRBV19
J: TRBJ2-3
D: .
size: few
CDR3: CASSNQLPTRWAVDTQYF
DNA: TGTGCCAGTAGTAACCAGCTCCCAACTAGGTGGGCTGTAGATACGCAGTATTTT

length: 14
V: TRBV9
J: TRBJ2-5
D: TRBD2
size: .
CDR3: CASSKGTSQETQYF
DNA: TGTGCCAGCAGCAAAGGGACTAGTCAAGAGACCCAGTACTTC

length: 12
V: TRBV11-3
J: TRBJ1-1
D: .
size: .
CDR3: CASSRGRTEAFF
DNA: TGTGCCAGCAGCCGGGGGCGAACTGAAGCTTTCTTT

length: 14
V: TRBV5-1
J: TRBJ1-2
D: .
size: .
CDR3: CAPPPSLSCYGYTF
DNA: TGCGCCCCTCCCCCCTCCCTCAGCTGCTATGGCTACACCTTC

length: 14
V: TRBV10-2
J: TRBJ1-5
D: TRBD1
size: .
CDR3: CASSDQGEDQPQHF
DNA: TGCGCCAGCAGTGACCAGGGGGAGGATCAGCCCCAGCATTTT

length: 15
V: TRBV11-3
J: TRBJ2-7
D: .
size: .
CDR3: CASSPVSFTVHEQYF
DNA: TGTGCCAGCAGCCCTGTGTCGTTTACTGTCCACGAGCAGTACTTC

length: 11
V: TRBV10-2
J: TRBJ1-3
D: .
size: .
CDR3: CASRRGNTIYF
DNA: TGCGCCAGTCGCAGGGGTAACACCATATATTTT

length: 15
V: TRBV27
J: TRBJ2-4
D: TRBD1
size: .
CDR3: CASSHLQGVENIQYF
DNA: TGTGCCAGCAGCCATCTACAGGGGGTGGAAAACATTCAGTACTTC